This note documents a single T cell receptor beta chain sequence. Its antigen is not identified. The germline V and J ends were trimmed by 4 bases and 1 base, with 10 bases remaining between them. This CDR3 region has 14 residues. CDR1 LNHDA and CDR2 SQIVND come from the germline V gene (reference sequence). The data derive from a study of cytomegalovirus exposure and HLA in healthy donors. Use of 60 Vbeta and 13 Jbeta primers characterized the PCR. Assay used: immunoSEQ multiplex PCR; TCRdb lists only in-frame clones, some missing. The sample shows fewer than 140,000 clones, roughly 71% of them seen only once. Notes on the study in general: A later analysis, which compared TCR beta chains of equal frequency, found the HLA-associated ones more clonally expanded.

This receptor was obtained from a male donor in good health and CMV-seropositive. The chain carries TRBV19 and TRBJ1-1, with TRBD1 as a possible D gene (6 bases). The sequenced material came from PBMCs. DNA of the CDR3: TGTGCCAGTAGTAGCAGGGGAACGAACACTGAAGCTTTCTTT. Amino acids: CASSSRGTNTEAFF.